A single T cell receptor (beta chain) is shown here with its context. The antigen is unknown. Just one base apart from a much larger clone, this may be a read error. Using a constant-region primer together with ProtoScript II reverse transcriptase, TCR beta cDNA was made from roughly 540 ng of total RNA. It was through three nested multiplex PCR rounds of slightly modified ARM-PCR that TCR beta libraries arose. Each CDR3 protein gets one entry after TCRdb re-called the multiplex PCR reads with MiXCR. This sample has almost 200,000 distinct CDR3 sequences, with less than 65% found just once. In addition to blood RNA drawn from unsorted whole blood, germline DNA was extracted. These data belong to a study of tumor-infiltrating lymphocytes in primary liver carcinoma. The wider study: All patients had surgically resected primary liver carcinoma. Study-wide results and caveats: For tumor-adjacent and tumor-blood pairs, overlap was less than that seen for tumor region pairs. No comparison of CD4+ and CD8+ repertoires was made, since the samples were bulk unsorted.

Source material: peripheral blood. The sequence derives from a woman aged 60 to 75 with primary liver carcinoma and hepatitis B virus infection.

CDR3 bases: TGTGCCATCAGTCCGTTCCTCGGGACAGGGGTTGGCTACGCCTTC. The encoded protein is CAISPFLGTGVGYAF. The V and J genes are TRBV10-3 and TRBJ1-2; TRBD1 matches at 10 bases. Germline CDR1 ENHRY, CDR2 SYGVKD. This CDR3 is 15 amino acids long.